This TCR beta chain appears in the sequencing data of a study of OX40 agonist ivuxolimab in advanced cancers. Findings of the study overall: No antigen was identified for the clonally expanded peripheral T cells. There was clonal expansion of CD4+ and CD8+ blood T cells by week 6 at 0.1 to 3.0 mg/kg. Among the lowest peripheral clonal expansion occurred in 0.1-3.0 mg/kg partial responders.

Remarks on this clone: Its antigen remains unidentified.

The method was immunoSEQ multiplex PCR; TCRdb's version includes in-frame clones alone and lacks a portion of them. The sample lists about 70,000 clones, around 80% occurring once. This receptor was identified in an adult with an advanced solid tumor such as melanoma, head and neck, liver or kidney cancer. Sequencing was performed on CD4+ or CD8+ T cells sorted from blood, taken in a trial of the OX40 agonist ivuxolimab.

The CDR3 reads CASRGGTVDTQYF. CDR3 sequence (DNA): TGTGCCAGTAGGGGGGGGACTGTTGATACGCAGTATTTT. The genes are TRBV19 and TRBJ2-3, with 7 bases identical to TRBD2. CDR3 length equals 13 residues. The V segment lost 6 bases and the J segment 6 bases; nucleotides outside the gene matches: 6. The germline gives CDR1 LNHDA, CDR2 SQIVND (reference sequence).